Listed here are 22 T cell receptor beta chains from one sample, sequenced in a study of T cells after yellow fever vaccination. Via MiXCR, TCRdb re-called the 5' RACE reads, giving one row per CDR3 protein. The data contain some 300,000 distinct CDR3 sequences, around 8.1% of them singletons. The specimen was PBMCs, collected approximately 40 days after the first yellow fever vaccination. The receptors originated from a man aged 18-30 years who received the YFV17D yellow fever vaccine.

This clonotype turned up a few times. The chain uses TRBV29-1 and TRBJ2-7, with D unresolved. V was clipped by 5 bases and J by 0 bases, with 8 bases between them. This CDR3 has 12 amino acids. CDR1 is SQVTM, CDR2 ANQGSEA, per germline. The chain's CDR3 is CSVTGNSYEQYF. CDR3 DNA sequence: TGCAGCGTTACCGGTAACTCCTACGAGCAGTACTTC.

V is TRBV24-1 and J is TRBJ2-2; D call uncertain. With 5 bases removed from V and 3 bases from J, the gap between germline ends came to 6 bases. Germline V gene data show CDR1 as KGHDR and CDR2 as SFDVKD. The CDR3 loop spans 13 amino acids. The CDR3 spells CATSVGHTGELFF. The DNA of the CDR3 is TGTGCCACCAGTGTCGGGCACACCGGGGAGCTGTTTTTT.

The chain has TRBV6-5 and TRBJ1-2; possibly TRBD1 for D (5 bases). This CDR3 contains 16 residues. The V gene's germline CDR1 is MNHEY and CDR2 SVGAGI. V lost 4 bases and J lost 3, with 18 bases in between. CDR3 nucleotide sequence: TGTGCCAGCAGTTTAGGGACTCCACCTACATACTATGGCTACACCTTC. Encoded protein: CASSLGTPPTYYGYTF.

The chain joins TRBV2 to TRBJ2-3; 10 nucleotides match TRBD1. The CDR3 spans 13 residues. The V gene's germline CDR1 is SNHLY and CDR2 FYNNEI. Trimming took 11 bases from V and 5 from J; bases not matched to a gene: 7. The CDR3 loop reads CAGYRDRGDTQYF. The CDR3, as DNA: TGTGCCGGCTACCGGGACAGGGGAGATACGCAGTATTTT.

The J gene is TRBJ1-2, the V gene TRBV7-2, with 8 positions matching TRBD1. V trimming: 5 bases; J trimming: 4 bases; junction bases outside the gene matches: 3. The length of the CDR3 is 13 residues. Germline V gives CDR1 SGHTA, CDR2 FQGNSA. The CDR3 sequence is CASSRDRRYGYTF. CDR3 bases: TGTGCCAGCAGCCGGGACAGGCGCTATGGCTACACCTTC.

The V gene is TRBV6-2 or TRBV6-3, the J gene TRBJ2-5, with 9 bases that match TRBD2. V trimming: 2 bases; J trimming: 4 bases; junction bases outside the gene matches: 14. CDR3 length: 18 amino acids. Germline V CDR1 and CDR2: MNHEY, SVGEGT. The CDR3 loop reads CASSYRIAGESPGETQYF. The CDR3, as DNA: TGTGCCAGCAGTTACAGAATAGCGGGGGAATCACCTGGAGAGACCCAGTACTTC.

The chain links TRBV5-1 to TRBJ2-5; the match to TRBD2 covers 7 bases. J was trimmed by 3 bases and V by 2 bases; bases with no gene match: 4. The CDR3 has 14 residues. CDR1 is SGHRS, CDR2 YFSETQ, per germline. The CDR3 reads CASSFGAGEETQYF. The CDR3 region has the DNA TGCGCCAGCAGCTTTGGCGCGGGAGAAGAGACCCAGTACTTC.

This clonotype was observed at least ten times. The rearrangement uses TRBV21-1 and TRBJ2-5; the table's D call, TRBD1, has no DNA check behind it. TRBV21-1 is annotated as a pseudogene. This CDR3 region has 15 residues. The DNA of the CDR3 is TGTGCCAGCAGCAAAGGGGACAGGGGGCAAGAGACCCAGTACTTC. Its translation: CASSKGDRGQETQYF.

CDR3 sequence (DNA): TGCAGTGCACCCCCCGTTAGAACAGATACGCAGTATTTT. Translated, it gives CSAPPVRTDTQYF. This rearrangement joins TRBV20-1 to TRBJ2-3; D unresolved. The V gene lost 6 bases and the J gene lost 3 bases, with 13 bases spanning the gap. The CDR3 runs 13 residues. Germline V gene sequence: CDR1 DFQATT, CDR2 SNEGSKA (reference sequence).

This clonotype was detected many times. V and J are TRBV5-5 and TRBJ2-7; 11 bases map to TRBD2. Germline V CDR1 and CDR2: SGHKS, YYEKEE (reference sequence). Unmatched junction bases numbered 7, after V lost 4 bases and J lost 7 bases. This CDR3 has 14 amino acids. CDR3: CASSTYSGGEEQYV. CDR3 sequence (DNA): TGTGCCAGCAGCACATATAGCGGGGGGGAAGAGCAGTACGTC.

This rearrangement joins TRBV10-3 to TRBJ2-5; D is ambiguous. The CDR3 runs to 14 residues. Trimming took 4 bases from V and 1 from J, leaving 10 bases between them. From germline, CDR1 is ENHRY and CDR2 SYGVKD. The CDR3 sequence: CAISVSSLQETQYF. The CDR3 DNA reads TGTGCCATCAGTGTATCCTCCCTCCAAGAGACCCAGTACTTC.

This clonotype has more than one count but fewer than ten. The chain recombines TRBV4-1 with TRBJ2-5; no clear D gene. Germline CDR1 MGHRA, CDR2 YSYEKL. V lost 1 base and J lost 7, with 16 bases in between. The CDR3 contains 15 residues. The DNA for the CDR3 is TGCGCCAGCAGCCAAGGCCGTTCCGCCCCGGTGACCCAGTACTTC. Translating gives CASSQGRSAPVTQYF.

This clonotype was observed at least ten times. V is TRBV28 and J is TRBJ2-1; either TRBD1 or TRBD2 may fit D (6 bases each). The length of the CDR3 is 16 residues. V lost 5 bases and J lost 0, with 14 bases in between. CDR1 MDHEN and CDR2 SYDVKM come from the germline V gene. DNA for the CDR3: TGTGCCAGCAGTCCCACGGGGGCGAGCTCCTACAATGAGCAGTTCTTC. It encodes CASSPTGASSYNEQFF.

This clonotype was recorded a few times. The chain recombines TRBV5-1 with TRBJ1-4; possibly TRBD1 for D (5 bases). The CDR3 is 14 amino acids. V gave up 4 bases and J gave up 3 bases, with 10 bases separating them. Germline CDR1 is SGHRS and CDR2 is YFSETQ. CDR3 DNA sequence: TGCGCCAGCAGCCCAGGGAGGGCTAATGAAAAACTGTTTTTT. Translated: CASSPGRANEKLFF.

V is TRBV12-3 or TRBV12-4 and J is TRBJ1-1; 9 bases are a match to TRBD1. The CDR3 has 13 amino acids. Losses at the gene ends were 5 bases for V and 3 bases for J; bases not matched to a gene: 1. This CDR3 reads CASSRTGDTEAFF. The CDR3 coding sequence is TGTGCCAGCAGTCGGACAGGGGACACTGAAGCTTTCTTT.

This clonotype was observed a few times. The genes are TRBV7-2 and TRBJ2-3; perhaps TRBD2 as D (6 bases). The germline CDR1 and CDR2 sequences are SGHTA and FQGNSA. V was pared by 5 bases and J by 6 bases, with 15 bases between. The CDR3 contains 14 residues. CDR3 loop: CASSPRRGRDTQYF. The CDR3 nucleotides read TGTGCCAGCAGCCCGCGGCGGGGTAGGGATACGCAGTATTTT. Using reference TRBV7-2 and TRBJ2-3 for the parts outside the CDR3, the full variable domain is GAGVSQSPSNKVTEKGKDVELRCDPISGHTALYWYRQSLGQGLEFLIYFQGNSAPDKSGLPSDRFSAERTGGSVSTLTIQRTQQEDSAVYLCASSPRRGRDTQYFGPGTRLTVL.

This clonotype was seen ten or more times. V usage is TRBV7-2 and J usage is TRBJ2-5, with D hard to call. Trimming removed 7 bases at V and 5 bases at J, with 17 bases between. Germline values: CDR1 SGHTA, CDR2 FQGNSA. The CDR3 consists of 14 residues. CDR3 in DNA: TGTGCCAGCACCGCTTACGTCGGGTTGGAGACCCAGTACTTC. This translates into CASTAYVGLETQYF.

This clonotype was observed a few times. Relative to the germline gene, one junction end is altered; a read error may explain this. This chain connects TRBV12-3 or TRBV12-4 to TRBJ1-2, with D uncertain. The CDR3 has 12 amino acids. CDR3 amino acids: CAISGPHYGYTF. CDR3 coding DNA: TGTGCCATCAGTGGACCTCATTATGGCTACACCTTC.

This clonotype showed up many times. The rearrangement links TRBV12-3 or TRBV12-4 to TRBJ2-2; D gene uncertain. CDR3 length: 15 residues. The V and J ends lost 6 bases and 0 bases respectively, with 11 bases between them. The CDR3 DNA reads as TGTGCCAGCAGGGGGTTGGCCTCGAACACCGGGGAGCTGTTTTTT. As protein: CASRGLASNTGELFF.

The gene calls are TRBV6-5 and TRBJ2-3; the D gene is possibly TRBD1 (6 bases). Germline-derived CDR1 and CDR2 are MNHEY and SVGAGI. Between the trimmed V and J ends, which lost 4 bases and 2 bases, there was a span of 13 bases. CDR3 length equals 15 residues. This CDR3 reads CASSFRTDLTDTQYF. CDR3 in DNA: TGTGCCAGCAGTTTCCGGACAGATCTCACAGATACGCAGTATTTT.

This clonotype has only a few counts. The V call is TRBV6-1, the J call TRBJ1-2, with D tentatively TRBD1 (5 bases). In germline, CDR1 is MNHNS, CDR2 SASEGT. The CDR3 is made up of 14 amino acids. The V and J ends lost 5 bases and 5 bases respectively, with 15 bases between them. The CDR3 sequence: CASSPGRTLYGYTF. CDR3 bases: TGTGCCAGCAGTCCAGGCCGGACACTGTATGGCTACACCTTC.

This clonotype appeared a few times. The V call is TRBV12-3 or TRBV12-4, the J call TRBJ1-1; 9 bases map to TRBD1. The trim removed 5 bases at V and 3 bases at J, leaving 16 bases unmatched. This CDR3 has 18 amino acids. The CDR3 DNA follows: TGTGCCAGCAGTGCCCCCCACCCCGATACAGGGGGCTACACTGAAGCTTTCTTT. It specifies CASSAPHPDTGGYTEAFF.